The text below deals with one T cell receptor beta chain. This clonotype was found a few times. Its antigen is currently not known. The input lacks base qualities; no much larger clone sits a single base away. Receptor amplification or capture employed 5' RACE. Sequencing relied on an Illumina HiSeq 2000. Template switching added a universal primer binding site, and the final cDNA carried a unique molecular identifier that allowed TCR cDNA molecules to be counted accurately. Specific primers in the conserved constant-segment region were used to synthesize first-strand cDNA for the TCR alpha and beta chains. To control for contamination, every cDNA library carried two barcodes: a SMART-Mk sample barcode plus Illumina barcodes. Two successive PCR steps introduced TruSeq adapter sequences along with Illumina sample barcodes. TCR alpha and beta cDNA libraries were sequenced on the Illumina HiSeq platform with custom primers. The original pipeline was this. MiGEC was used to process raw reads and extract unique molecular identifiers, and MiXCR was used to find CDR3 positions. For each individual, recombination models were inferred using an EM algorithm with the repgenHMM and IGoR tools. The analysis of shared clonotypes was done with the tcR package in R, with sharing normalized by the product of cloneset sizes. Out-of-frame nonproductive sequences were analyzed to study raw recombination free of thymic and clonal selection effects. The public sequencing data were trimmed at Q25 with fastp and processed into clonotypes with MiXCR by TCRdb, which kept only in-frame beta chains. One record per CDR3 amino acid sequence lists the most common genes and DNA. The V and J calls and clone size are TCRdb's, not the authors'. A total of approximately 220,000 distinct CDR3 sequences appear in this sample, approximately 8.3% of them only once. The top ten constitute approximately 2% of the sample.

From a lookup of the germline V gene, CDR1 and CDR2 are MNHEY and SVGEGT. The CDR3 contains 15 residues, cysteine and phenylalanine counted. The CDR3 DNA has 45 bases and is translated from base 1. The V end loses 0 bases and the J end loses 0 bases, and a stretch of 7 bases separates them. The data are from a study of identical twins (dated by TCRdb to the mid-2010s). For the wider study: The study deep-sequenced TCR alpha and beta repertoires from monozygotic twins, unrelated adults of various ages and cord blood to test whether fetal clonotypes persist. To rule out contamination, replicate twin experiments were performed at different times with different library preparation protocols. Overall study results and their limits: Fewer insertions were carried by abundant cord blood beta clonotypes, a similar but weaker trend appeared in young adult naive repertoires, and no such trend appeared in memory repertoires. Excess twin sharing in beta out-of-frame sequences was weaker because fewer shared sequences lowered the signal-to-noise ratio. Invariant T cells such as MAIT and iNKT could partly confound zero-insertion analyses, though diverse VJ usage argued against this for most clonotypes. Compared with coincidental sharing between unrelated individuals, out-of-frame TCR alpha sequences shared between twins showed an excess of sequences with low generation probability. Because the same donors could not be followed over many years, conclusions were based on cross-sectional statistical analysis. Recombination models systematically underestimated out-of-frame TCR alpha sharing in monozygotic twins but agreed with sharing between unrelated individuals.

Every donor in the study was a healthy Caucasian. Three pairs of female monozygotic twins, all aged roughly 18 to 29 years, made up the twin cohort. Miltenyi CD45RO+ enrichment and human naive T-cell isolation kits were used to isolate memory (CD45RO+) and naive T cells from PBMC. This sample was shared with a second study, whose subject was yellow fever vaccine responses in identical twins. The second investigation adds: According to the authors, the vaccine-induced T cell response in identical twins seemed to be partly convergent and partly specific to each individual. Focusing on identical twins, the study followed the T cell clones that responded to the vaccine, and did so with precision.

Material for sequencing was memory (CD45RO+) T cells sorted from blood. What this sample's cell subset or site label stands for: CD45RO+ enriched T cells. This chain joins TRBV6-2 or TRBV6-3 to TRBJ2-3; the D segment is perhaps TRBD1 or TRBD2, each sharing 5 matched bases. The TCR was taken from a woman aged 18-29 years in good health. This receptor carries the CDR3 CASSYSRGSTDTQYF. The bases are TGTGCCAGCAGTTACTCGAGGGGAAGCACAGATACGCAGTATTTT.